Listed below are T cell receptor beta chains from one sample, sequenced in a study of graft-versus-host responses after intestinal transplantation. Clones were sequenced by immunoSEQ multiplex PCR, and TCRdb holds only the in-frame ones, with some missing. Among about 5,500 clones, about 31% were seen once, and the ten largest hold 5% to 7%. Sequenced material: alloreactive CD4+ T cells from a mixed lymphocyte reaction culture, taken before transplantation. These receptors were taken from a human patient who was an organ donor for intestinal transplantation. Both conserved end residues are part of each CDR3. D genes are given only for firm matches. The listing skips clone size in some rows; elsewhere it reads once, few, many or a size class.

j_gene,d_gene,v_gene,abundance,CDR3nt,CDR3aa
TRBJ2-3,NA,TRBV5-1,few,TGCGCCAGCAGCTTGGCAGGGGCCCTTACGCAGTATTTT,CASSLAGALTQYF
TRBJ1-2,TRBD1,TRBV5-1,few,TGCGCCAGCGTCAAAACGACAGGGGACTATGGCTACACCTTC,CASVKTTGDYGYTF
TRBJ2-7,NA,TRBV5-1,NA,TGCGCCAGCAGCGCCAATCCAAGGGGCTACGAGCAGTACTTC,CASSANPRGYEQYF
TRBJ2-1,TRBD1,TRBV10-3,medium-sized,TGTGCCATCAGTACGGGACAGGGCCACAATGAGCAGTTCTTC,CAISTGQGHNEQFF
TRBJ1-2,NA,TRBV9,NA,TGTGCCAGCAGCGTAGGACATAACTATGGCTACACCTTC,CASSVGHNYGYTF
TRBJ2-1,NA,TRBV18,NA,TGTGCCAGCTCACCACTAGATATTAGGTCTGAGCAGTTCTTC,CASSPLDIRSEQFF
TRBJ2-1,NA,TRBV5-4,NA,TGTGCCAGCAGCACGGCGCAACCTCCGGGACTCGGTTACAATGAGCAGTTCTTC,CASSTAQPPGLGYNEQFF
TRBJ2-2,NA,TRBV4-3,large,TGCGCCAGCAGCCAAGATGAGAGAACCGGGGAGCTGTTTTTT,CASSQDERTGELFF
TRBJ1-5,NA,TRBV2,NA,TGTGCCAGCAGTGACAGGACATATAGCAATCAGCCCCAGCATTTT,CASSDRTYSNQPQHF
TRBJ2-5,TRBD2,TRBV7-2,once,TGTGCCAGCAGCCTCTGGACTAGCGGGGGGAGCGGTTTAGAGATCCGGTACTTC,CASSLWTSGGSGLEIRYF
TRBJ1-1,TRBD1,TRBV27,NA,TGTGCCAGCAGTTATGACAGGGGCACTGAAGCTTTCTTT,CASSYDRGTEAFF
TRBJ2-7,NA,TRBV30,NA,TGTGCCTGGAGTGTGGGAAGGGCCTACGAGCAGTACTTC,CAWSVGRAYEQYF
TRBJ2-7,TRBD1,TRBV6-5,few,TGTGCCAGCAGTTACACAGGGGGCTCCTACGAGCAGTACTTC,CASSYTGGSYEQYF
TRBJ2-7,NA,TRBV7-2,few,TGTGCCAGCAGCTTAGGGTACGGGAGAGGTGCGGAGCAGTACTTC,CASSLGYGRGAEQYF
TRBJ1-2,NA,TRBV4-3,large,TGCGCCAGCAGCCGTGGACACCACTACACCTTC,CASSRGHHYTF
TRBJ2-3,NA,TRBV6-5,NA,TGTGCCAGCAGGGAATTGACTAGATTTCCAGATACGCAGTATTTT,CASRELTRFPDTQYF
TRBJ1-1,TRBD1,TRBV6-5,few,TGTGCCAGCAGTTACTCCCGGACAGGGGGCACTGAAGCTTTCTTT,CASSYSRTGGTEAFF
TRBJ2-1,NA,TRBV6-1,few,TGTGCCAGCAGTACAGGGTACAATGAGCAGTTCTTC,CASSTGYNEQFF
TRBJ2-2,TRBD2,TRBV9,NA,TGTGCCCGCAGCACCCAACCGGGACTAGCGGGGGGGATCGGGGAGCTGTTTTTT,CARSTQPGLAGGIGELFF
TRBJ1-5,NA,TRBV19,few,TGTGCCAGTATCCAAACAGGAACAAGGAATCAGCCCCAGCATTTT,CASIQTGTRNQPQHF
TRBJ1-6,TRBD1,TRBV4-3,NA,TGCGCCAGCAGCCAAGCCAGGGGGTCGTGGAATTCACCCCTCCACTTT,CASSQARGSWNSPLHF
TRBJ2-5,NA,TRBV5-1,few,TGCGCCAGCAGTCTTGCCTTTAGCGGATACTACCAAGAGACCCAGTACTTC,CASSLAFSGYYQETQYF
TRBJ1-1,TRBD1,TRBV18,few,TGTGCCAGCTCATCGACCTCCGGGACAGGGGGCCTGAACACTGAAGCTTTCTTT,CASSSTSGTGGLNTEAFF
TRBJ2-5,TRBD2,TRBV5-1,NA,TGCGCCAGCAGCCCAGGGACTAGCGGGTCAGAGACCCAGTACTTC,CASSPGTSGSETQYF
TRBJ1-2,TRBD1,TRBV18,NA,TGTGCCAGCTCGCCTATGTCCCGGGACAGGGTTGGCTACACCTTC,CASSPMSRDRVGYTF
TRBJ2-7,TRBD1,TRBV12-5,few,TGTGCTAGTGGTTTGTTAACCGGGACAGGGTCCAACGAGCAGTACTTC,CASGLLTGTGSNEQYF
TRBJ1-1,NA,TRBV20-1,few,TGCAGTGCTAGACAGAGGACTGAAGCTTTCTTT,CSARQRTEAFF
TRBJ2-1,NA,TRBV4-1,NA,TGCGCCAGCAGCCGTGACAGTAATTCCTACAATGAGCAGTTCTTC,CASSRDSNSYNEQFF
TRBJ1-1,NA,TRBV5-1,NA,TGCGCCAGCAGCCCTTGGACAACCAACACTGAAGCTTTCTTT,CASSPWTTNTEAFF
TRBJ2-2,NA,TRBV11-1,NA,TGTGCCAGCAGCTTAGCGGGGGGCCTAGCCGGGGAGCTGTTTTTT,CASSLAGGLAGELFF
TRBJ2-4,NA,TRBV19,few,TGTGCCAGCAGGTCCCTCGGGGCCAAAAACATTCAGTACTTC,CASRSLGAKNIQYF
TRBJ2-3,NA,TRBV6-5,NA,TGTGCCAGCGGGATAGATACGCAGTATTTT,CASGIDTQYF
TRBJ1-6,NA,TRBV6-5,NA,TGTGCCACCCAAATTCGACTGTGGGATAATTCACCCCTCCACTTT,CATQIRLWDNSPLHF